What follows are 19 T cell receptor beta chains derived from one specimen sequenced in a study of blood T cell repertoires in COVID-19. This table comes from immunoSEQ multiplex PCR, and its TCRdb copy is limited to in-frame clones, with some not included. The repertoire holds some 180,000 clones, with 70% to 90% as singletons. Sequenced sample: peripheral blood. These receptors were collected from a man aged 60-69 years with active or convalescent COVID-19.

The J gene is TRBJ1-6, the V gene TRBV6-7, with 9 bases lining up with TRBD1. TRBV6-7 is labeled an ORF, and its function is uncertain. CDR3 size: 16 residues. J gave up 0 bases and V 11 bases, and 8 bases lay outside the gene matches. The CDR3 loop is CARDRDSSSYNSPLHF. The CDR3 DNA sequence: TGTGCCCGGGACAGGGACTCGAGCTCCTATAATTCACCCCTCCACTTT.

CDR3 protein: CASSLDRDLYGYTF. The CDR3 DNA reads as TGCGCCAGCAGCCTGGACAGGGATTTATATGGCTACACCTTC. The rearrangement joins TRBV5-1 to TRBJ1-2; 8 bases map to TRBD1. Per germline, CDR1 SGHRS and CDR2 YFSETQ. The CDR3 length is 14 residues. The J segment lost 5 bases and the V segment lost 4 bases, leaving 7 bases of the junction unmatched.

V gene TRBV10-2 combines with J gene TRBJ1-5; maybe TRBD1 (5 bases). V shed 8 bases and J shed 7 bases, with 15 bases lying between them. This CDR3 contains 13 residues. Germline CDR1 reads WSHSY; CDR2 reads SAAADI. The CDR3 region has the DNA TGCGCCAGCGGGGCAGCAGAGAAGCAGCCCCAGCATTTT. Encoded protein: CASGAAEKQPQHF.

The chain combines TRBV29-1 with TRBJ2-3; 8 nucleotides align to TRBD1. The junction had 6 bases not matched to a gene; V was cut back by 7 bases and J by 6 bases. Germline-derived CDR1 and CDR2 are SQVTM and ANQGSEA. The CDR3 is 12 residues long. CDR3 sequence: CSADRGSDTQYF. The CDR3 coding sequence is TGCAGCGCTGACAGGGGCTCGGATACGCAGTATTTT.

This sequence joins TRBV7-9 and TRBJ2-1; D possibly corresponds to TRBD1 (6 bases). From germline, CDR1 is SEHNR and CDR2 FQNEAQ (reference sequence). Trimming took 4 bases from V and 2 from J, leaving 21 bases between them. The CDR3 totals 18 residues. CDR3 in DNA: TGTGCCAGCAGCTCGACAGGTCGTTCCGGTAGCGCCTACAATGAGCAGTTCTTC. Translation gives CASSSTGRSGSAYNEQFF.

The chain combines TRBV4-1 with TRBJ1-2; D is possibly TRBD1 (6 bases). The V gene's germline CDR1 is MGHRA and CDR2 YSYEKL. Trimming pared 5 bases from V and 5 bases from J, leaving 18 bases between. The CDR3 length is 15 residues. The CDR3: CASSRPGQPAYGYTF. The CDR3 nucleotides are TGCGCCAGCAGCAGACCCGGACAGCCAGCGTATGGCTACACCTTC.

The chain combines TRBV28 with TRBJ1-4, with D perhaps TRBD1 (5 bases). The CDR3 spans 15 residues. Germline CDR1 is MDHEN and CDR2 is SYDVKM. V was shortened by 4 bases and J by 3 bases, with 12 bases between the two germline ends. This chain's CDR3 is CASSSYGGSNEKLFF. In DNA, the CDR3 is TGTGCCAGCAGTTCCTATGGGGGGTCTAATGAAAAACTGTTTTTT.

The chain joins TRBV6-1 to TRBJ1-5; no clear D. This CDR3 is built from 16 residues. V gave up 3 bases and J gave up 2 bases, with 14 bases separating them. Per germline, CDR1 MNHNS and CDR2 SASEGT. This CDR3 is CASSDRKTAGNQPQHF. The CDR3 bases are TGTGCCAGCAGTGATCGGAAGACTGCGGGCAATCAGCCCCAGCATTTT.

The V gene is TRBV20-1, the J gene TRBJ1-3, with TRBD1 as a possible D gene (5 bases). Trimming shortened V by 3 bases and J by 4 bases, and 13 bases separated the two germline ends. The CDR3 consists of 14 residues. Germline assignment: CDR1 DFQATT and CDR2 SNEGSKA (reference sequence). This chain's CDR3 is CSASHPGSGNTIYF. The CDR3 DNA reads as TGCAGTGCTAGTCACCCAGGGTCAGGAAACACCATATATTTT.

The chain employs TRBV13 and TRBJ2-1; 15 bases are shared with TRBD2. Germline lookup yields CDR1 PRHDT and CDR2 FYEKMQ (reference sequence). V lost 5 bases and J lost 8; bases outside the gene matches: 7. The CDR3 contains 16 residues. The CDR3 is CASSPGLAGGPHEQFF. As DNA, the CDR3 is TGTGCCAGCAGCCCCGGACTAGCGGGGGGGCCTCATGAGCAGTTCTTC.

CDR3 region: CSVEERQSRAQETQYF. For the CDR3, the DNA is TGCAGCGTTGAGGAACGACAGTCCAGGGCCCAAGAGACCCAGTACTTC. The chain joins TRBV29-1 to TRBJ2-5; tentatively, D is TRBD1 (5 bases). The germline V gene encodes CDR1 SQVTM and CDR2 ANQGSEA. V gave up 3 bases and J gave up 1 base, with 18 bases separating them. The CDR3 totals 16 residues.

CDR3 in DNA: TGTGCCAGCTCACTGAGCCGGGACAGGGGGCGAGGCTACACCTTC. Its translation: CASSLSRDRGRGYTF. The genes are TRBV18 and TRBJ1-2; 12 bases agree with TRBD1. With 4 bases clipped from V and 8 bases from J, the junction kept 8 bases outside the gene matches. CDR3 length equals 15 residues. The germline V gene has CDR1 KGHSH and CDR2 LQKENI.

The chain couples TRBV6-1 to TRBJ2-1; D call uncertain. V lost 0 bases and J 5 bases, leaving 14 bases between the germline ends. The CDR3 has 16 residues. Germline lookup yields CDR1 MNHNS and CDR2 SASEGT. CDR3 nucleotide sequence: TGTGCCAGCAGTGAAGCAGGAGCGACGGTCCACAATGAGCAGTTCTTC. It specifies CASSEAGATVHNEQFF.

About this clone itself: The same CDR3 also results from other DNA sequences found in this sample. The rearrangement links TRBV6-1 to TRBJ1-5; 8 bases are shared with TRBD1. Germline CDR1 is MNHNS and CDR2 is SASEGT. CDR3 size: 14 residues. The ends lost 2 bases at V and 4 bases at J; junction bases unmatched: 1. The CDR3 DNA follows: TGTGCCAGCAGTGAACAGGGGGCTAATCAGCCCCAGCATTTT. It translates to CASSEQGANQPQHF.

The chain uses TRBV19 and TRBJ2-7, with 12 bases lining up with TRBD2. V shed 3 bases, J shed 3 bases, and the junction held 9 bases outside the gene matches. CDR1 and CDR2 from the germline V gene are LNHDA and SQIVND (reference sequence). The CDR3 totals 17 residues. For the CDR3, the DNA is TGTGCCAGTAGTATGAGGGCTAGCGGGGGGGCCATCTACGAGCAGTACTTC. This codes for CASSMRASGGAIYEQYF.

This clone has just a few counts. This rearrangement joins TRBV14 to TRBJ2-3, with 8 nucleotides matching TRBD1. Germline-derived CDR1 and CDR2 are SGHDN and FVKESK. V was pared by 4 bases and J by 0 bases, with 3 bases of the junction left unmatched. This CDR3 is built from 15 residues. The CDR3 loop is CASSLGQGSTDTQYF. CDR3 nucleotide sequence: TGTGCCAGCAGCCTAGGACAGGGTAGCACAGATACGCAGTATTTT. Together with reference TRBV14 and TRBJ2-3, the CDR3 gives the full variable domain: EAGVTQFPSHSVIEKGQTVTLRCDPISGHDNLYWYRRVMGKEIKFLLHFVKESKQDESGMPNNRFLAERTGGTYSTLKVQPAELEDSGVYFCASSLGQGSTDTQYFGPGTRLTVL.

The gene calls are TRBV7-6 and TRBJ2-2; D remains unclear. The CDR3 runs to 15 residues. CDR1 and CDR2 (germline): SGHVS, FNYEAQ. The V end was cut by 0 bases, the J end by 1 base, with 6 bases between. CDR3 sequence: CASSLAALNTGELFF. CDR3 nucleotides: TGTGCCAGCAGCTTAGCAGCGTTGAACACCGGGGAGCTGTTTTTT.

The rearrangement uses TRBV7-9 and TRBJ2-1; a possible D gene is TRBD1 (6 bases). Trimming stripped 3 bases from V and 7 bases from J, with 13 bases between. The CDR3 has 14 residues. The germline V gene has CDR1 SEHNR and CDR2 FQNEAQ (reference sequence). The CDR3 is CASSLDRGWNEQFF. CDR3 nucleotides: TGTGCCAGCAGCTTGGACAGAGGGTGGAATGAGCAGTTCTTC.

This clone was detected only a few times. The chain carries TRBV14 and TRBJ1-1; no reliable D call. Germline V gene lookup returns CDR1 SGHDN and CDR2 FVKESK. The CDR3 length is 13 residues. V dropped 6 bases and J dropped 1 base, with 9 bases sitting between them. CDR3 amino acids: CASSAQRNTEAFF. Here the CDR3 DNA reads TGTGCCAGCAGTGCACAGAGGAACACTGAAGCTTTCTTT. The complete variable domain, with remaining parts taken from reference TRBV14 and TRBJ1-1, reads EAGVTQFPSHSVIEKGQTVTLRCDPISGHDNLYWYRRVMGKEIKFLLHFVKESKQDESGMPNNRFLAERTGGTYSTLKVQPAELEDSGVYFCASSAQRNTEAFFGQGTRLTVV.